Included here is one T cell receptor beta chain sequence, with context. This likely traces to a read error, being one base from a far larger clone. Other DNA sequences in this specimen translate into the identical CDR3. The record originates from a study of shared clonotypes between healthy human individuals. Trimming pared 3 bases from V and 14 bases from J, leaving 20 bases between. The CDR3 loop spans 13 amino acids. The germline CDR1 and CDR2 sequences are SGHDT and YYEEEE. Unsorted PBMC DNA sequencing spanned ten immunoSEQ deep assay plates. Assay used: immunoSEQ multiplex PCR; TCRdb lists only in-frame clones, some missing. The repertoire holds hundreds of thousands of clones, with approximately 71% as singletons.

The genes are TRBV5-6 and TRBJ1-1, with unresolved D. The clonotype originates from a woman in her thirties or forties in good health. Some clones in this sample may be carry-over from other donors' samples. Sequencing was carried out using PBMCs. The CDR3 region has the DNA TGTGCCAGCAGCTCGATCCTACTGAGCAATGCCTTCTTT. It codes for CASSSILLSNAFF.